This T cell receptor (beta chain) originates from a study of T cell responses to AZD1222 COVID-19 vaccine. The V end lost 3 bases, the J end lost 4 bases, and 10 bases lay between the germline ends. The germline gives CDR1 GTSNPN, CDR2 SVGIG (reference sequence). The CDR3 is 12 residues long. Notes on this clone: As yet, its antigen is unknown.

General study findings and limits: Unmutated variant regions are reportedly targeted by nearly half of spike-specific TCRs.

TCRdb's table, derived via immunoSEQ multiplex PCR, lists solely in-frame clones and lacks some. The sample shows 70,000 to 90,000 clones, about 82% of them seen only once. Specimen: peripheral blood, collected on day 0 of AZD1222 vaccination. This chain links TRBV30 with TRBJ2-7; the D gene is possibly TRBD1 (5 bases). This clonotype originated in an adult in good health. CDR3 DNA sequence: TGTGCCTGGAGCCCCCAGGGTTACGAGCAGTACTTC. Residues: CAWSPQGYEQYF. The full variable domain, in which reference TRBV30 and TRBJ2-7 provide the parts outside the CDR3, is SQTIHQWPATLVQPVGSPLSLECTVEGTSNPNLYWYRQAAGRGLQLLFYSVGIGQISSEVPQNLSASRPQDRQFILSSKKLLLSDSGFYLCAWSPQGYEQYFGPGTRLTVT.